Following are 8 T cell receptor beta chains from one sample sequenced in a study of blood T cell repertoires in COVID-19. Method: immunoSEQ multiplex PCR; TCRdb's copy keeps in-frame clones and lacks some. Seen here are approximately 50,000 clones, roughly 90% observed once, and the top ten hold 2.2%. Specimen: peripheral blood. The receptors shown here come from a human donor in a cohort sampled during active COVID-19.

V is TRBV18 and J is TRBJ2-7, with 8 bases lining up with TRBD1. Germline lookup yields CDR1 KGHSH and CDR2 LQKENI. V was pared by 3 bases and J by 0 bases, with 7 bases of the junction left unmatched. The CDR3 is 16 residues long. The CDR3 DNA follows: TGTGCCAGCTCACCCCAGGGGGCCTTTCCCTCCTACGAGCAGTACTTC. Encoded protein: CASSPQGAFPSYEQYF.

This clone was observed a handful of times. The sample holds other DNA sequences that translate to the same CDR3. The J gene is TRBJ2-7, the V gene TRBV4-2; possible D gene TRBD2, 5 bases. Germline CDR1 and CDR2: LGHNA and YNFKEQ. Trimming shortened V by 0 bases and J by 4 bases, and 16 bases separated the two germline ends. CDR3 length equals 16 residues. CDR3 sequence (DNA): TGTGCCAGCAGCCAAGATCGCCTAGCTGGTTCTTACGAGCAGTACTTC. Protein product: CASSQDRLAGSYEQYF.

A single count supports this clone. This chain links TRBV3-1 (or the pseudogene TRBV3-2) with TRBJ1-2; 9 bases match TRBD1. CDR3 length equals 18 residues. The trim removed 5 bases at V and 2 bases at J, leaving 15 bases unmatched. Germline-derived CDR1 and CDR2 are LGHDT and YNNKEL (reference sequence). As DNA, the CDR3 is TGTGCCAGCAGCTCTTTAGGTACACACAGGGGGCCGAACTATGGCTACACCTTC. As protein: CASSSLGTHRGPNYGYTF.

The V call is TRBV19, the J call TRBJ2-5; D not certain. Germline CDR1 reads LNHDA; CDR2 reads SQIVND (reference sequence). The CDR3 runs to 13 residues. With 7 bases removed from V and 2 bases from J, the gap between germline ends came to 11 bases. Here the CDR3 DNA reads TGTGCCAGTACCATGGGCCAACAAGAGACCCAGTACTTC. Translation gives CASTMGQQETQYF. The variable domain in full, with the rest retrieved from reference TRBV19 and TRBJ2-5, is DGGITQSPKYLFRKEGQNVTLSCEQNLNHDAMYWYRQDPGQGLRLIYYSQIVNDFQKGDIAEGYSVSREKKESFPLTVTSAQKNPTAFYLCASTMGQQETQYFGPGTRLLVL.

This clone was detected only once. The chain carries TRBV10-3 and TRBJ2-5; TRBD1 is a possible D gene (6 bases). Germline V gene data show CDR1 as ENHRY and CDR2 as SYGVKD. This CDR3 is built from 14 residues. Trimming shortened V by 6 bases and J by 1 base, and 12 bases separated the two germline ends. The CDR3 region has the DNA TGTGCCATCAGCCCGGACAGTCTCCAAGAGACCCAGTACTTC. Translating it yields CAISPDSLQETQYF.

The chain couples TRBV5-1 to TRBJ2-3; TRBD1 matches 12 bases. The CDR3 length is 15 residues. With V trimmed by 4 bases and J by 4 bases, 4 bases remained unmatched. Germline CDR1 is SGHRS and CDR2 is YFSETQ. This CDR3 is CASSRGTGGADTQYF. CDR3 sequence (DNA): TGCGCCAGCAGCCGCGGGACAGGGGGCGCAGATACGCAGTATTTT.

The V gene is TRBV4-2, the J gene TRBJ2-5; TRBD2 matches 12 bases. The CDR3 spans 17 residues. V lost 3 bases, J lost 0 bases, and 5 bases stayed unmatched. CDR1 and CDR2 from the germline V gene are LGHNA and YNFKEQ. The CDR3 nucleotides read TGTGCCAGCAGCCACCCCGGACTAGCGGGGAACCAAGAGACCCAGTACTTC. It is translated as CASSHPGLAGNQETQYF.

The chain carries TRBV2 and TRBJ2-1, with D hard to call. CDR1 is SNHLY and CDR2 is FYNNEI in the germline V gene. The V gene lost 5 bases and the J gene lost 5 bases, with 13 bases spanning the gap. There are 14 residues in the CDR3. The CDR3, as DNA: TGTGCCAGCAGTCGTGGTTCTAGAAACAATGAGCAGTTCTTC. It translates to CASSRGSRNNEQFF. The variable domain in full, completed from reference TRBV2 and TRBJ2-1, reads EPEVTQTPSHQVTQMGQEVILRCVPISNHLYFYWYRQILGQKVEFLVSFYNNEISEKSEIFDDQFSVERPDGSNFTLKIRSTKLEDSAMYFCASSRGSRNNEQFFGPGTRLTVL.